A single sample is the source of the 22 T cell receptor beta chains below, sequenced in a study of cytomegalovirus exposure and HLA in healthy donors. 60 Vbeta and 13 Jbeta primers were used in PCR. Assay: immunoSEQ multiplex PCR; the TCRdb copy retains only in-frame clones and omits some. The sample totals roughly 53,000 clones; its top ten clones hold 2% to 2.5%. Sequencing was done on a sample of PBMCs. The receptor set was obtained from a female donor in good health and CMV-seronegative.

The genes are TRBV30 and TRBJ1-3; possible D gene TRBD1, 5 bases. V lost 4 bases to trimming and J lost 4 bases, with 14 bases between them. Germline lookup yields CDR1 GTSNPN and CDR2 SVGIG (reference sequence). CDR3 size: 14 residues. CDR3 in amino acids: CAWIGSWGGNTIYF. The CDR3 DNA is TGTGCCTGGATCGGGTCCTGGGGCGGAAACACCATATATTTT.

The chain recombines TRBV5-6 with TRBJ1-5; no definite D call. The V end lost 4 bases, the J end lost 7 bases, and 9 bases lay between the germline ends. The CDR3 extends over 12 amino acids. Germline CDR1 SGHDT, CDR2 YYEEEE. CDR3 loop: CASSASGQPQHF. The CDR3 bases are TGTGCCAGCAGCGCGTCAGGCCAGCCCCAGCATTTT.

This chain connects TRBV5-4 to TRBJ2-7, with 7 bases matching TRBD2. Trimming at V came to 0 bases and at J to 1 base, leaving 1 base not matched to a gene. In germline, CDR1 is SGHNT, CDR2 YYREEE (reference sequence). This CDR3 is built from 14 residues. The CDR3 DNA sequence: TGTGCCAGCAGCTTGGAGGGAGGGTCCTACGAGCAGTACTTC. It translates to CASSLEGGSYEQYF.

This chain joins TRBV30 and TRBJ2-2, with TRBD2 matching over 13 bases. V shed 4 bases, J shed 1 base, and the junction held 3 bases outside the gene matches. Germline CDR1 is GTSNPN and CDR2 is SVGIG (reference sequence). The CDR3 is made up of 16 amino acids. The CDR3 DNA is TGTGCCTGGACCGGGACTAGCGGGGTGAACACCGGGGAGCTGTTTTTT. Translation gives CAWTGTSGVNTGELFF. Drawing the rest from reference TRBV30 and TRBJ2-2, the complete variable domain is SQTIHQWPATLVQPVGSPLSLECTVEGTSNPNLYWYRQAAGRGLQLLFYSVGIGQISSEVPQNLSASRPQDRQFILSSKKLLLSDSGFYLCAWTGTSGVNTGELFFGEGSRLTVL.

The chain has TRBV6-5 and TRBJ2-7; D uncertain. V was trimmed by 6 bases and J by 3 bases, leaving 15 bases between them. The length of the CDR3 is 14 residues. Germline V gene lookup returns CDR1 MNHEY and CDR2 SVGAGI. CDR3 amino acids: CASSISGYGYEQYF. DNA of the CDR3: TGTGCCAGCAGCATAAGTGGTTACGGCTACGAGCAGTACTTC.

The gene calls are TRBV10-3 and TRBJ2-5; TRBD2 matches at 8 bases. The CDR3 length is 17 residues. After removal of 10 bases from V and 5 bases from J, the junction contained 21 bases not matched to a gene. The V gene's germline CDR1 is ENHRY and CDR2 SYGVKD. The CDR3 DNA reads as TGTGCCACGCAGTTTGGGGCTGTAACGGGAGGGATCGAGACCCAGTACTTC. As protein: CATQFGAVTGGIETQYF.

This chain connects TRBV29-1 to TRBJ1-2, with 7 positions matching TRBD1. Per the germline V gene, CDR1 is SQVTM and CDR2 is ANQGSEA. This CDR3 has 13 residues. V lost 4 bases, J lost 4 bases, and 6 bases stayed unmatched. The CDR3 nucleotides read TGCAGCGTTGTCGCAGGGGGAGTCTATGGCTACACCTTC. Amino acids: CSVVAGGVYGYTF.

The V gene is TRBV4-1, the J gene TRBJ2-2; maybe TRBD2 (5 bases). Germline assignment: CDR1 MGHRA and CDR2 YSYEKL. The CDR3 is 15 residues long. V was clipped by 7 bases and J by 5 bases, with 17 bases between them. The CDR3 coding sequence is TGCGCCAGCAAGCAGCGGATCCTCGGAACCGGGGAGCTGTTTTTT. The encoded protein is CASKQRILGTGELFF.

The CDR3 DNA sequence: TGTGCCAGTATGAGCAGGGGGCCTGGCTACACCTTC. As protein: CASMSRGPGYTF. The chain employs TRBV19 and TRBJ1-2; 8 bases fit TRBD1. The germline V gene encodes CDR1 LNHDA and CDR2 SQIVND (reference sequence). The J segment lost 7 bases and the V segment lost 7 bases, leaving 5 bases of the junction unmatched. The CDR3 covers 12 residues. Filled out from reference TRBV19 and TRBJ1-2, the complete variable domain reads DGGITQSPKYLFRKEGQNVTLSCEQNLNHDAMYWYRQDPGQGLRLIYYSQIVNDFQKGDIAEGYSVSREKKESFPLTVTSAQKNPTAFYLCASMSRGPGYTFGSGTRLTVV.

This chain joins TRBV19 and TRBJ1-1, with D tentatively TRBD1 (5 bases). Germline CDR1 reads LNHDA; CDR2 reads SQIVND (reference sequence). V lost 1 base and J lost 0, with 12 bases in between. This CDR3 is built from 16 residues. CDR3 loop: CASSIVLGGMNTEAFF. The CDR3 DNA sequence: TGTGCCAGTAGTATAGTACTGGGGGGGATGAACACTGAAGCTTTCTTT.

The V and J genes are TRBV30 and TRBJ2-1; D is unresolved. Germline V lookup: CDR1 GTSNPN, CDR2 SVGIG (reference sequence). V shed 2 bases and J shed 7 bases, with 6 bases lying between them. CDR3 length: 11 residues. CDR3 residues: CAWSPMNEQFF. The CDR3 DNA sequence: TGTGCCTGGAGTCCTATGAATGAGCAGTTCTTC.

This chain links TRBV30 with TRBJ1-5, with 7 bases identical to TRBD1. Germline assignment: CDR1 GTSNPN and CDR2 SVGIG (reference sequence). This CDR3 is 13 amino acids long. V lost 3 bases, J lost 4 bases, and 3 bases stayed unmatched. CDR3 protein: CAWRQGPNQPQHF. The CDR3 DNA follows: TGTGCCTGGAGACAGGGGCCAAATCAGCCCCAGCATTTT.

This sequence joins TRBV6-5 and TRBJ2-5, with TRBD2 identical over 12 bases. Germline values: CDR1 MNHEY, CDR2 SVGAGI. Losses at the gene ends were 5 bases for V and 2 bases for J; bases not matched to a gene: 3. The CDR3 sequence is 15 residues long. The CDR3 nucleotides read TGTGCCAGCAGTCTGACTAGCGGGAGACAAGAGACCCAGTACTTC. As protein: CASSLTSGRQETQYF.

The chain carries TRBV30 and TRBJ1-1; 11 bases fit TRBD1. Trimming at V came to 2 bases and at J to 6 bases, leaving 5 bases not matched to a gene. This CDR3 comprises 14 residues. The germline V gene has CDR1 GTSNPN and CDR2 SVGIG (reference sequence). The CDR3 sequence: CAWSPRDRGAEAFF. CDR3 sequence (DNA): TGTGCCTGGAGTCCACGGGACAGGGGGGCTGAAGCTTTCTTT.

The rearrangement uses TRBV28 and TRBJ1-3; 7 positions agree with TRBD1. Per the germline V gene, CDR1 is MDHEN and CDR2 is SYDVKM. With 5 bases clipped from V and 2 bases from J, the junction kept 9 bases outside the gene matches. The CDR3 is made up of 16 amino acids. The DNA for the CDR3 is TGTGCCAGCAGTCCGGGGACAGAAATCGCTGGAAACACCATATATTTT. This gives the protein CASSPGTEIAGNTIYF. The full variable domain, completed using reference TRBV28 and TRBJ1-3, is DVKVTQSSRYLVKRTGEKVFLECVQDMDHENMFWYRQDPGLGLRLIYFSYDVKMKEKGDIPEGYSVSREKKERFSLILESASTNQTSMYLCASSPGTEIAGNTIYFGEGSWLTVV.

This chain connects TRBV19 to TRBJ1-2, with D tentatively TRBD1 (5 bases). V was shortened by 5 bases and J by 5 bases, with 15 bases between the two germline ends. The CDR3 sequence is 14 residues long. CDR1 and CDR2 from the germline V gene are LNHDA and SQIVND (reference sequence). In nucleotides, the CDR3 is TGTGCCAGTAGTCGGTCCTATGGGGCATATGGCTACACCTTC. This codes for CASSRSYGAYGYTF.

This rearrangement joins TRBV30 to TRBJ2-7, with TRBD2 identical over 12 bases. Germline V gives CDR1 GTSNPN, CDR2 SVGIG (reference sequence). V lost 3 bases, J lost 4 bases, and 16 bases stayed unmatched. This CDR3 comprises 18 residues. CDR3 bases: TGTGCCTGGAGCGATGGGACTAGCGGGTTAGAGGGGAATTACGAGCAGTACTTC. This sequence encodes CAWSDGTSGLEGNYEQYF.

This sequence joins TRBV18 and TRBJ2-1; maybe TRBD1 (5 bases). The CDR3 is 14 residues long. Per germline, CDR1 KGHSH and CDR2 LQKENI. V shed 2 bases and J shed 5 bases, with 10 bases lying between them. This CDR3 reads CASSPNDSDNEQFF. CDR3 DNA: TGTGCCAGCTCACCAAATGACAGTGACAATGAGCAGTTCTTC.

J is TRBJ1-2 and V is TRBV5-1, with D unresolved. Germline V gene lookup returns CDR1 SGHRS and CDR2 YFSETQ. V lost 0 bases, J lost 1 base, and 13 bases lay in between. CDR3 length: 16 residues. The CDR3 here is CASSLEPPSINYGYTF. The CDR3 nucleotides read TGCGCCAGCAGCTTGGAACCTCCGAGTATTAACTATGGCTACACCTTC.

Turning to this clone: Relative to the germline gene, one junction end is altered; a read error may explain this. The chain couples TRBV10-2 to TRBJ2-7; D gene uncertain. CDR3 length: 14 residues. Germline V gene sequence: CDR1 WSHSY, CDR2 SAAADI. The CDR3 bases are TGCGCCAGCAGGGAGTCCCCGAGCGCCTACGAGCAGTACTTC. This encodes CASRESPSAYEQYF.

The chain combines TRBV29-1 with TRBJ1-1; 9 bases are shared with TRBD1. Germline CDR1 SQVTM, CDR2 ANQGSEA. The CDR3 contains 14 residues. The ends lost 4 bases at V and 5 bases at J; junction bases unmatched: 8. CDR3 protein: CSVALGQGKTEAFF. In DNA form, the CDR3 reads TGCAGCGTTGCTCTTGGACAGGGGAAGACTGAAGCTTTCTTT.

The chain employs TRBV12-5 and TRBJ2-7, with 9 nucleotides matching TRBD1. V lost 0 bases, J lost 2 bases, and 14 bases stayed unmatched. This CDR3 is built from 19 residues. Germline V gene lookup returns CDR1 LGHNT and CDR2 FRNRAP. The CDR3 reads CASGLVKRRDRDFTYEQYF. In nucleotides, the CDR3 is TGTGCTAGTGGTTTGGTAAAACGGCGGGACAGGGATTTTACCTACGAGCAGTACTTC.